These 8 T cell receptor beta chains came from one sample sequenced in a study of regulatory T cells in long-lasting Graves disease (dated by TCRdb to about 2021). Library generation was performed with multiplex PCR. These reads were obtained on an Illumina HiSeq 4000. iRepertoire HTBI primers and Arm-PCR amplification of CDR3 regions were used to construct TCR beta libraries. TCRdb reprocessed the public reads (quality trimming at Q25 with fastp, clone calling with MiXCR) and kept in-frame beta chains. Records with the same CDR3 protein are collapsed into one entry carrying the most frequent genes and DNA. Present in this sample are a few hundred thousand distinct CDR3 sequences, about 23% of which were seen just once. Jointly, the top ten make up less than 30% of the sample. In the paper's terms, the time point label means: persistent/refractory GD, antithyroid drugs over 5 years with positive TRAb. For both TCR sequencing and RNA sequencing, RNA was extracted from PBMCs using TRIzol.

The sample consisted of peripheral blood mononuclear cells (PBMCs), taken when the disease was refractory, from a patient treated with antithyroid drugs. These receptors were obtained from a middle-aged woman with Graves disease. Donor details come from another sample of the same person, matched by shared clones.

This clonotype has a count of ten or more. V is TRBV3-1 and J is TRBJ2-5, with D maybe TRBD2 (6 bases). Looked up from germline, CDR1 is LGHDT and CDR2 is YNNKEL (reference sequence). Between the trimmed V and J ends, which lost 4 bases and 5 bases, there was a span of 17 bases. This CDR3 is built from 15 residues. CDR3 sequence (DNA): TGTGCCAGCAGCCTCTTGGAGGGGATAGAGGAGACCCAGTACTTC. This sequence encodes CASSLLEGIEETQYF.

The rearrangement uses TRBV11-2 and TRBJ2-1; perhaps D is TRBD1 or TRBD2 (5 bases each). Trimming took off 2 bases at V and 10 bases at J, with 15 bases between the two ends. CDR1 is SGHAT and CDR2 is FQNNGV in the germline V gene. This CDR3 is 14 amino acids long. The CDR3 region has the DNA TGTGCCAGCAGCTTAAACGGGGCGTACAGGGAGCAGTTCTTC. Its protein product is CASSLNGAYREQFF. Using reference TRBV11-2 and TRBJ2-1 for the parts outside the CDR3, the full variable domain is EAGVAQSPRYKIIEKRQSVAFWCNPISGHATLYWYQQILGQGPKLLIQFQNNGVVDDSQLPKDRFSAERLKGVDSTLKIQPAKLEDSAVYLCASSLNGAYREQFFGPGTRLTVL.

This clonotype has at least ten counts. The gene calls are TRBV12-3 or TRBV12-4 and TRBJ1-5; the match to TRBD1 covers 7 bases. The length of the CDR3 is 13 residues. V gave up 8 bases and J gave up 7 bases; unmatched junction bases: 8. The CDR3 region has the DNA TGTGCCAGCCGTAAGACAGGGAACCAGCCCCAGCATTTT. Its protein is CASRKTGNQPQHF.

This clonotype has ten or more counts. This sequence joins TRBV2 and TRBJ1-2; tentative D call: TRBD1 (5 bases). The CDR3 extends over 13 amino acids. V lost 5 bases and J 5 bases, leaving 12 bases between the germline ends. Germline loops: CDR1 SNHLY, CDR2 FYNNEI. The CDR3 nucleotides read TGTGCCAGCAGTCCAGGGAAACTTTATGGCTACACCTTC. Protein: CASSPGKLYGYTF.

Remarks on this clonotype: This could be a read error, since a much larger clone is one nucleotide away. This chain uses TRBV7-2 with TRBJ1-4; D unclear. The CDR3 extends over 19 amino acids. Germline loops: CDR1 SGHTA, CDR2 FQGNSA. V shed 5 bases and J shed 0 bases, with 22 bases lying between them. The CDR3 DNA is TGTGCCAGCAGCCCTAAAAGCCTCTGGGGAGATGCAACTAATGAAAAACTGTTTTTT. Encoded protein: CASSPKSLWGDATNEKLFF.

The chain links TRBV28 to TRBJ2-6; 9 bases line up with TRBD1. The V gene end was trimmed by 6 bases and the J gene end by 1 base; junction bases not matched to a gene: 1. CDR1 is MDHEN, CDR2 SYDVKM, per germline. This CDR3 region has 15 residues. The CDR3 DNA reads TGTGCCAGCAGGGGACAGGGTTCTGGGGCCAACGTCCTGACTTTC. This sequence encodes CASRGQGSGANVLTF.

This clonotype was seen ten or more times. The V call is TRBV6-2 or TRBV6-3, the J call TRBJ1-1; D unresolved. Germline CDR1 is MNHEY and CDR2 is SVGEGT. The length of the CDR3 is 12 residues. V lost 2 bases to trimming and J lost 8 bases, with 9 bases between them. The CDR3 bases are TGTGCCAGCAGTTACGATCCGGGAGAAGCTTTCTTT. Protein sequence: CASSYDPGEAFF.

This sequence joins TRBV6-1 and TRBJ2-2, with D perhaps matching TRBD1 (7 bases). The CDR3 is made up of 16 amino acids. V was trimmed by 8 bases and J by 3 bases, leaving 19 bases between them. Germline CDR1 reads MNHNS; CDR2 reads SASEGT. CDR3 region: CASLMSGGLDTGELFF. CDR3 DNA sequence: TGTGCCAGCTTGATGTCAGGGGGGCTGGACACCGGGGAGCTGTTTTTT.